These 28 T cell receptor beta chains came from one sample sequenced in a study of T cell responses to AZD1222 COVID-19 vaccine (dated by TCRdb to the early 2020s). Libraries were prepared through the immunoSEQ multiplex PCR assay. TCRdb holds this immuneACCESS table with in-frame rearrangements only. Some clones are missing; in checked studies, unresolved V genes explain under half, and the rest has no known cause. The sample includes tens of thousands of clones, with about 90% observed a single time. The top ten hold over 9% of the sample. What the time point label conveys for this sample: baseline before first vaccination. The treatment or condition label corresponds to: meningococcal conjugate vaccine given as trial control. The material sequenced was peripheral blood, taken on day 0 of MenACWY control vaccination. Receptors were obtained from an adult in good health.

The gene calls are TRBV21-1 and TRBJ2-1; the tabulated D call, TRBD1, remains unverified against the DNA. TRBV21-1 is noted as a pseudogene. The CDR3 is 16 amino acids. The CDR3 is CASSRVGQNSPHEQFF. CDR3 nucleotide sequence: TGTGCCAGCAGCAGGGTGGGACAGAATAGCCCGCATGAGCAGTTCTTC.

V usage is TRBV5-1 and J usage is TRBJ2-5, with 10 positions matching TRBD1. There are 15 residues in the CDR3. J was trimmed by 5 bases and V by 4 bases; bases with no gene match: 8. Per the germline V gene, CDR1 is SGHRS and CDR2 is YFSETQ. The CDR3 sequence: CASSDRQGARETQYF. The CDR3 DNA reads TGCGCCAGCAGCGATCGACAGGGGGCGAGGGAGACCCAGTACTTC.

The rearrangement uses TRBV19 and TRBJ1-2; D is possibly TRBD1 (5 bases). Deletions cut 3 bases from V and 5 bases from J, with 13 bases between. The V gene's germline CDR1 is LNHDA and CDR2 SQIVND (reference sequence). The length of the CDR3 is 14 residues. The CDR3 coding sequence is TGTGCCAGTAGTATCGGAGGGGAATCATATGGCTACACCTTC. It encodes CASSIGGESYGYTF.

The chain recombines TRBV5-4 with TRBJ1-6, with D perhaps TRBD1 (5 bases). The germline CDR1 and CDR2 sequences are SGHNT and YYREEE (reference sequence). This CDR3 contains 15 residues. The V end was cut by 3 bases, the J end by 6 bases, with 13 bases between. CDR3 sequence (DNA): TGTGCCAGCAGCTCTGAACAGGTTCTTAATTCACCCCTCCACTTT. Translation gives CASSSEQVLNSPLHF.

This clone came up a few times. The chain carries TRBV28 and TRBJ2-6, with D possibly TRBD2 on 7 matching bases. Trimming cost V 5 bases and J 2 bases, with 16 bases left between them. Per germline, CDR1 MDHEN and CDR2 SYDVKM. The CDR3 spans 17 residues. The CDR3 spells CASSTTLGGAGANVLTF. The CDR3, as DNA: TGTGCCAGCAGTACCACGCTAGGGGGGGCTGGGGCCAACGTCCTGACTTTC.

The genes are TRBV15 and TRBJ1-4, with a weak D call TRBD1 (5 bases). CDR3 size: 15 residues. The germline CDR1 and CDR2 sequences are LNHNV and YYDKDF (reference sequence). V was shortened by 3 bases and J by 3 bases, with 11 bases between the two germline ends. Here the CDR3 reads CATSRTATSNEKLFF. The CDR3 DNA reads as TGTGCCACCAGCAGGACAGCCACATCTAATGAAAAACTGTTTTTT.

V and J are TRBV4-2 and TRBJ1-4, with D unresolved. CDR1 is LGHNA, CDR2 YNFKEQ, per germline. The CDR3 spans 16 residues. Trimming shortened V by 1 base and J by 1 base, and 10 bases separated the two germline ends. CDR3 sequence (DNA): TGTGCCAGCAGCCAAGTGTGGGAGCAAACTAATGAAAAACTGTTTTTT. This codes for CASSQVWEQTNEKLFF.

CDR3 coding DNA: TGTGCCAGCTCACTCTCTGCGGGGGGCGAAGCTTTCTTT. Amino acid sequence: CASSLSAGGEAFF. The rearrangement joins TRBV18 to TRBJ1-1; D may be TRBD1 (6 bases). The CDR3 is 13 amino acids. Germline values: CDR1 KGHSH, CDR2 LQKENI. Trimming removed 4 bases from V and 8 bases from J, with 14 bases in between.

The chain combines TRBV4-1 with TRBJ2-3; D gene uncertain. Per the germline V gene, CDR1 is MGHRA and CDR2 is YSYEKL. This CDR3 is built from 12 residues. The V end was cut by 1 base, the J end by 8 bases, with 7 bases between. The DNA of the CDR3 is TGCGCCAGCAGCCAAGTATCGACTACGCAGTATTTT. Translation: CASSQVSTTQYF.

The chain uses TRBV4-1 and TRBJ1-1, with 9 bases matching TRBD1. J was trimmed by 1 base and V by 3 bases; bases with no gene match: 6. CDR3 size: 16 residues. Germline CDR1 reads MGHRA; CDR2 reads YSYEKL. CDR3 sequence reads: CASSQNPGQGNTEAFF. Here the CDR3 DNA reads TGCGCCAGCAGCCAGAATCCGGGACAGGGGAACACTGAAGCTTTCTTT.

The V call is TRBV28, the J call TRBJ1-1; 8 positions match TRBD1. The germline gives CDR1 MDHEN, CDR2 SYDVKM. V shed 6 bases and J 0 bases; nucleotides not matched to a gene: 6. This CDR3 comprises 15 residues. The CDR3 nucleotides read TGTGCCAGCAGATCCGGGACAGGCATGAACACTGAAGCTTTCTTT. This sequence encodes CASRSGTGMNTEAFF.

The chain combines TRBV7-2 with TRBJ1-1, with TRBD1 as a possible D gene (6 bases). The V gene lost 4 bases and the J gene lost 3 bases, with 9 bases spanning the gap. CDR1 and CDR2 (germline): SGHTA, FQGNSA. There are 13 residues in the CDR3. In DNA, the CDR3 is TGTGCCAGCAGCTCCGGACAGTACACTGAAGCTTTCTTT. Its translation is CASSSGQYTEAFF. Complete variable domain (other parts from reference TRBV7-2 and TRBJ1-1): GAGVSQSPSNKVTEKGKDVELRCDPISGHTALYWYRQSLGQGLEFLIYFQGNSAPDKSGLPSDRFSAERTGGSVSTLTIQRTQQEDSAVYLCASSSGQYTEAFFGQGTRLTVV.

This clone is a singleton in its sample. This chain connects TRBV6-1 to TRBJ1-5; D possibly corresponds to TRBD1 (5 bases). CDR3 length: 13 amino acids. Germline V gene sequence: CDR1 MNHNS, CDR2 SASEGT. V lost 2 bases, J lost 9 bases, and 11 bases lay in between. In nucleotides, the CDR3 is TGTGCCAGCAGTGAAACTCGGGGGATGCCCCAGCATTTT. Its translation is CASSETRGMPQHF.

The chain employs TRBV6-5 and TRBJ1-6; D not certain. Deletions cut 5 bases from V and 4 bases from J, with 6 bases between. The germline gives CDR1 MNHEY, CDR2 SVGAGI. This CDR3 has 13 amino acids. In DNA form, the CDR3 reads TGTGCCAGCAGTCGTCTGTATAATTCACCCCTCCACTTT. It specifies CASSRLYNSPLHF.

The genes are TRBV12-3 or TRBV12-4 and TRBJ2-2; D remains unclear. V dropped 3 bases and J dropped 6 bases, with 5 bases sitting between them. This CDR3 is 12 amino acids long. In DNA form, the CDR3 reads TGTGCCAGCAGTTTCGGGCCCGGGGAGCTGTTTTTT. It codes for CASSFGPGELFF.

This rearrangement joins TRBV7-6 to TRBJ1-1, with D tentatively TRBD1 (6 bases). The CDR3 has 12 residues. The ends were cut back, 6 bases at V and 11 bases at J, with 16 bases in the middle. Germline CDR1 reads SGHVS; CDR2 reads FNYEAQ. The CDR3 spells CASRRTTGRAFF. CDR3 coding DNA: TGTGCCAGCAGGAGAACCACAGGGAGGGCTTTCTTT.

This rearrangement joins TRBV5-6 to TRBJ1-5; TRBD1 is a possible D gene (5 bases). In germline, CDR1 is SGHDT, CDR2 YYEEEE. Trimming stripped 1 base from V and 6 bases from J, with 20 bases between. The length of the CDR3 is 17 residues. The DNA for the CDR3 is TGTGCCAGCAGCTTGCACGCAGGGTCCCTCTCTGGTCAGCCCCAGCATTTT. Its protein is CASSLHAGSLSGQPQHF.

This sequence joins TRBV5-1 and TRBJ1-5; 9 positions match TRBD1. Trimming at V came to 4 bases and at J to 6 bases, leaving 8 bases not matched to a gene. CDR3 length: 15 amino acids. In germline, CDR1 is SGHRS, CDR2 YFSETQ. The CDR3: CASSPAGQGSQPQHF. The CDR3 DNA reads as TGCGCCAGCAGCCCGGCAGGACAGGGGAGTCAGCCCCAGCATTTT. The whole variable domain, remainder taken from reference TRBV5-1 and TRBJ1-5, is KAGVTQTPRYLIKTRGQQVTLSCSPISGHRSVSWYQQTPGQGLQFLFEYFSETQRNKGNFPGRFSGRQFSNSRSEMNVSTLELGDSALYLCASSPAGQGSQPQHFGDGTRLSIL.

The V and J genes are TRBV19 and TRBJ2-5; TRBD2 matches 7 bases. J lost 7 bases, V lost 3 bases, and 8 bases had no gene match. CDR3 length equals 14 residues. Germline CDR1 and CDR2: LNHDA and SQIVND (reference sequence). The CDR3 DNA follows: TGTGCCAGTAGTATGGGCGGGGGTGCTGGGACCCAGTACTTC. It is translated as CASSMGGGAGTQYF.

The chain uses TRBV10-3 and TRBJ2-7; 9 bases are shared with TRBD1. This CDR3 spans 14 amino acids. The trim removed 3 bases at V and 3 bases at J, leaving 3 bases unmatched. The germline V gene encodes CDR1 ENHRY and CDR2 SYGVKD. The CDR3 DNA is TGTGCCATCAGTGAAGGGACAGGGAACTACGAGCAGTACTTC. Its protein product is CAISEGTGNYEQYF.

CDR3 coding DNA: TGTGCCAGCAAGCGCAGCGGGGGGGCCGTATCCTACAATGAGCAGTTCTTC. Amino acid sequence: CASKRSGGAVSYNEQFF. The chain recombines TRBV27 with TRBJ2-1; 10 bases agree with TRBD2. The CDR3 has 17 residues. Germline CDR1 and CDR2: MNHEY and SMNVEV (reference sequence). V gave up 7 bases and J gave up 1 base; unmatched junction bases: 10.

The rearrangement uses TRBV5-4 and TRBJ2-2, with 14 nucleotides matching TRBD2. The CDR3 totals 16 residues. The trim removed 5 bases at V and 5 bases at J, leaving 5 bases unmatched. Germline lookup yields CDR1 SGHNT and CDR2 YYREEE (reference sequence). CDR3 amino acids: CASRPGTSGGTGELFF. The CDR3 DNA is TGTGCCAGCAGGCCCGGGACTAGCGGGGGAACCGGGGAGCTGTTTTTT.

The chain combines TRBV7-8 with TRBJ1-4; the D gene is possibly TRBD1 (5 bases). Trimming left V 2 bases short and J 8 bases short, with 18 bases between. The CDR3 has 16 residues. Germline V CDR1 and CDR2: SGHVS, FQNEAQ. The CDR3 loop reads CASSLLGTTMGEKLFF. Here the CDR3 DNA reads TGTGCCAGCAGCTTACTAGGGACGACTATGGGGGAAAAACTGTTTTTT.

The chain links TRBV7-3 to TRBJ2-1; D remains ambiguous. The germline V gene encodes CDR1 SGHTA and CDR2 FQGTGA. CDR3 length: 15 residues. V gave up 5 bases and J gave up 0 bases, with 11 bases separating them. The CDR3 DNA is TGTGCCAGCAGCGTAGACGCCGCCTCCTACAATGAGCAGTTCTTC. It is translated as CASSVDAASYNEQFF. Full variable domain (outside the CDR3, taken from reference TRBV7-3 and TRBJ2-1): GAGVSQTPSNKVTEKGKYVELRCDPISGHTALYWYRQSLGQGPEFLIYFQGTGAADDSGLPNDRFFAVRPEGSVSTLKIQRTERGDSAVYLCASSVDAASYNEQFFGPGTRLTVL.

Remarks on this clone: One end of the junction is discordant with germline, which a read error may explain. CDR3 sequence reads: CASSYSGNAEAFF. In DNA, the CDR3 is TGTGCCAGCAGTTACTCGGGGAACGCTGAAGCTTTCTTT. The chain couples TRBV6-5 to TRBJ1-1, with no clear D. CDR1 is MNHEY, CDR2 SVGAGI, per germline. CDR3 size: 13 residues.

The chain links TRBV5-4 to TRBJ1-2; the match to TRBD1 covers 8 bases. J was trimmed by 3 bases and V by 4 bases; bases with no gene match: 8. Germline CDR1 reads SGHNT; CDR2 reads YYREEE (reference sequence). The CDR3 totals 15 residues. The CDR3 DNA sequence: TGTGCCAGCAGCCAGACAGGGGCAGGGTACTATGGCTACACCTTC. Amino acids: CASSQTGAGYYGYTF.

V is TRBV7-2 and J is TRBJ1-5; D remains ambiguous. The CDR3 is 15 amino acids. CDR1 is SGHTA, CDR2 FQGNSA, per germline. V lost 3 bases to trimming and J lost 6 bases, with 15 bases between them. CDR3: CASSFSSGSFQPQHF. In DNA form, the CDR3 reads TGTGCCAGCAGCTTTTCTTCAGGTTCCTTTCAGCCCCAGCATTTT.

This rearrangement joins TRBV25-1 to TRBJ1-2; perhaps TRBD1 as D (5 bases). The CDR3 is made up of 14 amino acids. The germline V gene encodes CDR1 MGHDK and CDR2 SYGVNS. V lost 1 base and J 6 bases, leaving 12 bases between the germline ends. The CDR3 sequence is CASSEFTRGDGYTF. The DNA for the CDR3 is TGTGCCAGCAGTGAATTTACCCGGGGGGATGGCTACACCTTC.